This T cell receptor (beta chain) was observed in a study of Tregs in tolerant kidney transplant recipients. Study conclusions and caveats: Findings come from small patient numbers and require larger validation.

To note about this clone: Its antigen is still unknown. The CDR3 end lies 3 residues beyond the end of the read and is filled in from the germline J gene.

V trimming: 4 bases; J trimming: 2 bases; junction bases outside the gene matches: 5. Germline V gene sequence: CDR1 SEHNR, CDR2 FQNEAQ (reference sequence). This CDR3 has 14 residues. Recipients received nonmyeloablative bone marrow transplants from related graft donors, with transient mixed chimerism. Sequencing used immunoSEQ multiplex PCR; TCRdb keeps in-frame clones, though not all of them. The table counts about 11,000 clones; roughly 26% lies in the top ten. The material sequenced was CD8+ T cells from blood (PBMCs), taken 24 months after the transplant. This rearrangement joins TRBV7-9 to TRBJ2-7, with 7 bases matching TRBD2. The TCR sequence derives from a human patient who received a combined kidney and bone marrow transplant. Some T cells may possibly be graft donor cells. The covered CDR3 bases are TGTGCCAGCAGCTCCTCCCGGGGGGCCTACGAG. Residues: CASSSSRGAYE. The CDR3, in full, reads CASSSSRGAYEQYF.